This note documents a single T cell receptor beta chain sequence. J lost 6 bases, V lost 4 bases, and 5 bases had no gene match. Germline V gene sequence: CDR1 SEHNR, CDR2 FQNEAQ (reference sequence). The CDR3 extends over 14 amino acids. TCRdb reprocessed the 5' RACE reads with MiXCR, giving one entry per CDR3 protein. The sample shows about 270,000 distinct CDR3 sequences, 15% to 20% of them seen only once. The source of the sample is a study of T-cell memory formation after mild COVID-19. Study-level background: TCR clusters largely stayed donor specific.

The clonotype comes from a man between 18 and 29 years old who had mild COVID-19 (a few samples of this study predate the infection). Cell type and time point are not known. V is TRBV7-9 and J is TRBJ1-1, with 10 bases identical to TRBD1. Material for sequencing was PBMCs or a T cell subset sorted from them (not recorded which). CDR3 residues: CASSSTGGFSEAFF. Here the CDR3 DNA reads TGTGCCAGCAGCTCGACAGGGGGCTTCTCTGAAGCTTTCTTT.